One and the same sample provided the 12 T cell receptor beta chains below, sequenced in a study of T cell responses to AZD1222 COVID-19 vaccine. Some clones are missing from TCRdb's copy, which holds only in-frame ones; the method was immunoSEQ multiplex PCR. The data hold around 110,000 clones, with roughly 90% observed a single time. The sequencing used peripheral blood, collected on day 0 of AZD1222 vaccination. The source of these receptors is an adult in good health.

CDR3 coding DNA: TGTGCCAGCAGCCTTACCGGTCGAGAAAAACTGTTTTTT. It is translated as CASSLTGREKLFF. The rearrangement joins TRBV3-1 (or the pseudogene TRBV3-2) to TRBJ1-4, with D unresolved. V was clipped by 4 bases and J by 8 bases, with 11 bases between them. The V gene's germline CDR1 is LGHDT and CDR2 YNNKEL (reference sequence). The CDR3 contains 13 residues.

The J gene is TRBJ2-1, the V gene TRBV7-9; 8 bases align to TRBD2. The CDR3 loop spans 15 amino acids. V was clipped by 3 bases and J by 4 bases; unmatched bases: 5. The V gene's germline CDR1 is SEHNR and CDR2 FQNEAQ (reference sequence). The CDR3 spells CASSFETSEYNEQFF. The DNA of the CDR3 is TGTGCCAGCAGCTTCGAGACTAGCGAATACAATGAGCAGTTCTTC.

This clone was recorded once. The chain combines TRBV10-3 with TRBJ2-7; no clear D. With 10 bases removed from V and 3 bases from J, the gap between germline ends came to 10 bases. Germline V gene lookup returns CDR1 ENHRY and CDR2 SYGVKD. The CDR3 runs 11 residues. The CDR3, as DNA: TGTGCCACCTCCTCGCGCTACGAGCAGTACTTC. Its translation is CATSSRYEQYF.

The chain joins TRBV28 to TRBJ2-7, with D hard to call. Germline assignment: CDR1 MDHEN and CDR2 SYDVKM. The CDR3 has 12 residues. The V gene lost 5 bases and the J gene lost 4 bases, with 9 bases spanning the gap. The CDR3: CASSRGQYEQYF. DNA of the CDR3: TGTGCCAGCAGTCGAGGCCAGTACGAGCAGTACTTC.

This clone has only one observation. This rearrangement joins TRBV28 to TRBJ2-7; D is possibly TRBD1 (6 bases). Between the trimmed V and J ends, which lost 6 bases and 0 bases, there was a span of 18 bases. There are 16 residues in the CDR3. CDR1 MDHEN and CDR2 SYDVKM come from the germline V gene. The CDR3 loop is CASSPQGTLSSYEQYF. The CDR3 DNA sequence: TGTGCCAGCAGCCCCCAGGGGACCCTTAGCTCCTACGAGCAGTACTTC.

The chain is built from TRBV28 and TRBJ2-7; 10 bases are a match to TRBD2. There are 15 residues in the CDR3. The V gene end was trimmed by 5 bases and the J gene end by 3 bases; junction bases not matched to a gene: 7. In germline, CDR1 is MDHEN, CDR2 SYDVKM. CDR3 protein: CASSRLRTSGYEQYF. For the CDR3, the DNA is TGTGCCAGCAGTCGACTTCGGACTAGCGGCTACGAGCAGTACTTC.

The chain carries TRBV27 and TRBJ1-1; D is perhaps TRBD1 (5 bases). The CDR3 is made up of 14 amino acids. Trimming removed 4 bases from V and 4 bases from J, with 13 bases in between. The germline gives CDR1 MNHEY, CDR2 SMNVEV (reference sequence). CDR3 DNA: TGTGCCAGCAGTTGGGCAGGGACGCTCACTGAAGCTTTCTTT. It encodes CASSWAGTLTEAFF.

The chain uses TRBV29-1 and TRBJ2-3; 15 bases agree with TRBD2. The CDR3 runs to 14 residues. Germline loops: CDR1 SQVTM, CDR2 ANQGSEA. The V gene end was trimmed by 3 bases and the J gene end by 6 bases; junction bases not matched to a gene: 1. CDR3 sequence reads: CSVEGLAGGDTQYF. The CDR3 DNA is TGCAGCGTTGAGGGACTAGCGGGAGGCGATACGCAGTATTTT.

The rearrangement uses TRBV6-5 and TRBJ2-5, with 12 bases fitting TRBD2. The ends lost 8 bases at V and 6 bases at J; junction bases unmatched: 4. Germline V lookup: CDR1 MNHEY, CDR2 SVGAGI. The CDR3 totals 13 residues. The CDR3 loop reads CASSSGGAKTQYF. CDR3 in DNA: TGTGCCAGCTCTAGCGGGGGGGCTAAGACCCAGTACTTC.

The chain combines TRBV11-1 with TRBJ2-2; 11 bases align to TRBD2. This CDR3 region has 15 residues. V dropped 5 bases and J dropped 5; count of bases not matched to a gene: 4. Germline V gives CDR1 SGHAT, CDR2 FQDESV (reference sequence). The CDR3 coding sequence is TGTGCCAGCAGCCCTCTAGCGGGAGGTACCGGGGAGCTGTTTTTT. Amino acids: CASSPLAGGTGELFF.

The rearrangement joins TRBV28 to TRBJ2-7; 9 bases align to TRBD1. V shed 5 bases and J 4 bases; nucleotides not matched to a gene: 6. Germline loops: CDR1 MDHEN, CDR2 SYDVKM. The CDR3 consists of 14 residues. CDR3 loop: CASSRQGVSYEQYF. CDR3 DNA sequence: TGTGCCAGCAGTAGACAGGGGGTATCGTACGAGCAGTACTTC.

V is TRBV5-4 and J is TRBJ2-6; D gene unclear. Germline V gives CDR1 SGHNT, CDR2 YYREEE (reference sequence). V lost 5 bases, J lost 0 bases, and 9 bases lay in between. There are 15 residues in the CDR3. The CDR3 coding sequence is TGTGCCAGCAGTTTCCCGGTCTCTGGGGCCAACGTCCTGACTTTC. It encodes CASSFPVSGANVLTF.